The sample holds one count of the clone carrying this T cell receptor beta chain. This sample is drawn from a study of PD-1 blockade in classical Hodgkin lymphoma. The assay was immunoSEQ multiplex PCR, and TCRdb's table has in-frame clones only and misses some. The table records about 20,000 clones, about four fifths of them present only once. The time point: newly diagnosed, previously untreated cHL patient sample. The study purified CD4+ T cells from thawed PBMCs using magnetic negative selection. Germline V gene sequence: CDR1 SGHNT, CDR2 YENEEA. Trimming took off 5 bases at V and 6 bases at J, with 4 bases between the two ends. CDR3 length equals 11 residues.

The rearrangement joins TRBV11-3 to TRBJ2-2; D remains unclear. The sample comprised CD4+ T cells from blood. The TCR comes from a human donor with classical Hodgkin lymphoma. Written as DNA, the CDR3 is TGTGCCAGCAGCGGAGCCGGGGAGCTGTTTTTT. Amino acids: CASSGAGELFF.